These 32 T cell receptor beta chains share one sample of origin, sequenced in a study of shared clonotypes between healthy human individuals. Data came from immunoSEQ multiplex PCR; TCRdb stores just in-frame clones and leaves some out. This sample has roughly 2,500,000 clones, with 93% found just once. The source material was naive CD4+ T cells from PBMCs. Subset noted: CD45RA+ positively selected. The source of these receptors is a man in his late teens or twenties in good health. Some clones in this sample may be carry-over from other donors' samples.

This chain links TRBV7-9 with TRBJ2-3, with D possibly being TRBD2 (5 bases). The length of the CDR3 is 16 residues. In germline, CDR1 is SEHNR, CDR2 FQNEAQ (reference sequence). The V gene lost 1 base and the J gene lost 2 bases, with 13 bases spanning the gap. DNA of the CDR3: TGTGCCAGCAGCTTAGGTTACCCGGGATACACAGATACGCAGTATTTT. Its protein product is CASSLGYPGYTDTQYF.

The CDR3 DNA follows: TGTGCCAGCAGCTCGGGTGTTTACGTGAACACTGAAGCTTTCTTT. It translates to CASSSGVYVNTEAFF. The genes are TRBV5-4 and TRBJ1-1, with no clear D. Germline CDR1 SGHNT, CDR2 YYREEE (reference sequence). CDR3 length: 15 residues. V shed 3 bases and J shed 0 bases, with 12 bases lying between them.

Only one count was recorded for this clone. This CDR3 is also generated by other DNA sequences in the sample. The chain uses TRBV5-1 and TRBJ2-3, with 8 nucleotides matching TRBD2. V lost 4 bases and J lost 0; bases outside the gene matches: 7. The CDR3 is 16 amino acids. Germline V gene sequence: CDR1 SGHRS, CDR2 YFSETQ. The CDR3: CASSPGASGSTDTQYF. The DNA for the CDR3 is TGCGCCAGCAGCCCTGGAGCTAGCGGGAGCACAGATACGCAGTATTTT.

V and J are TRBV28 and TRBJ2-1; D is possibly TRBD2 (6 bases). The CDR3 sequence is 15 residues long. The V gene lost 5 bases and the J gene lost 9 bases, with 20 bases spanning the gap. CDR1 and CDR2 from the germline V gene are MDHEN and SYDVKM. Here the CDR3 reads CASSRPAGGRGEQFF. For the CDR3, the DNA is TGTGCCAGCAGTCGCCCCGCCGGCGGGCGGGGTGAGCAGTTCTTC.

The genes are TRBV5-1 and TRBJ1-3, with a possible D match to TRBD1 (6 bases). The ends were cut back, 4 bases at V and 7 bases at J, with 15 bases in the middle. The CDR3 totals 14 residues. CDR1 SGHRS and CDR2 YFSETQ come from the germline V gene. The CDR3 protein is CASSLRTEMNTIYF. CDR3 DNA: TGCGCCAGCAGCCTCCGGACAGAAATGAACACCATATATTTT.

CDR3 protein: CASSLDSSRNEQFF. The DNA for the CDR3 is TGTGCCAGCAGCTTAGATTCTTCCCGGAATGAGCAGTTCTTC. The rearrangement links TRBV11-3 to TRBJ2-1; no clear D. The length of the CDR3 is 14 residues. The V end was cut by 0 bases, the J end by 7 bases, with 10 bases between. Germline loops: CDR1 SGHNT, CDR2 YENEEA.

Turning to this clone: Different DNA sequences within this sample yield the same CDR3. The chain is built from TRBV5-1 and TRBJ2-3; D is uncertain. V was pared by 1 base and J by 2 bases, with 8 bases between. This CDR3 region has 14 residues. CDR1 and CDR2 (germline): SGHRS, YFSETQ. The CDR3 coding sequence is TGCGCCAGCAGCTTGACACAGCCCACAGATACGCAGTATTTT. The encoded protein is CASSLTQPTDTQYF.

The chain carries TRBV7-2 and TRBJ2-7; possibly TRBD1 for D (6 bases). This CDR3 region has 13 residues. V lost 6 bases and J lost 4, with 13 bases in between. Per germline, CDR1 SGHTA and CDR2 FQGNSA. CDR3 sequence (DNA): TGTGCCAGCAGTAACGGACAGCTATACGAGCAGTACTTC. The encoded protein is CASSNGQLYEQYF.

The chain carries TRBV7-8 and TRBJ1-5, with D hard to call. The germline V gene encodes CDR1 SGHVS and CDR2 FQNEAQ. Trimming removed 4 bases at V and 3 bases at J, with 13 bases between. The CDR3 length is 15 residues. The CDR3 coding sequence is TGTGCCAGCAGCTCTGGGGTGGGTGTCAATCAGCCCCAGCATTTT. Its translation: CASSSGVGVNQPQHF.

This rearrangement joins TRBV19 to TRBJ1-4; D is unclear. Trimming removed 2 bases at V and 7 bases at J, with 11 bases between. Germline loops: CDR1 LNHDA, CDR2 SQIVND (reference sequence). CDR3 length: 14 residues. The CDR3 protein is CASSISLVGEKLFF. In nucleotides, the CDR3 is TGTGCCAGTAGTATATCACTAGTAGGTGAAAAACTGTTTTTT.

J is TRBJ2-3 and V is TRBV12-5, with 10 positions matching TRBD1. Germline CDR1 and CDR2: LGHNT and FRNRAP. Unmatched junction bases numbered 29, after V lost 5 bases and J lost 0 bases. This CDR3 region has 24 residues. CDR3 bases: TGTGCTAGTGGTGCCTACGGGACAGGGGACGGATGGGCTAGCGGGTTCCCTAGCACAGATACGCAGTATTTT. It encodes CASGAYGTGDGWASGFPSTDTQYF. The variable domain in full, completed from reference TRBV12-5 and TRBJ2-3, reads DARVTQTPRHKVTEMGQEVTMRCQPILGHNTVFWYRQTMMQGLELLAYFRNRAPLDDSGMPKDRFSAEMPDATLATLKIQPSEPRDSAVYFCASGAYGTGDGWASGFPSTDTQYFGPGTRLTVL.

V is TRBV7-2 and J is TRBJ1-5; D is uncertain. CDR3 length equals 13 residues. V was pared by 4 bases and J by 2 bases, with 6 bases between. Per germline, CDR1 SGHTA and CDR2 FQGNSA. The CDR3 reads CASSSYGNQPQHF. The CDR3 coding sequence is TGTGCCAGCAGCTCATATGGCAATCAGCCCCAGCATTTT.

The chain uses TRBV27 and TRBJ1-6; 8 bases line up with TRBD1. The germline V gene encodes CDR1 MNHEY and CDR2 SMNVEV (reference sequence). J gave up 7 bases and V 3 bases, and 14 bases lay outside the gene matches. This CDR3 comprises 18 residues. CDR3 residues: CASSFRQGASTRNSPLHF. The DNA of the CDR3 is TGTGCCAGCAGTTTCCGGCAGGGGGCTTCTACAAGGAATTCACCCCTCCACTTT.

The V call is TRBV28, the J call TRBJ2-7, with 11 nucleotides matching TRBD2. The CDR3 sequence is 16 residues long. CDR1 and CDR2 (germline): MDHEN, SYDVKM. J gave up 11 bases and V 7 bases, and 19 bases lay outside the gene matches. This chain's CDR3 is CASMVSGRAQWADKYF. The CDR3 nucleotides read TGTGCCAGCATGGTTAGCGGGAGGGCCCAGTGGGCCGACAAGTACTTC.

V is TRBV9 and J is TRBJ2-1; D is possibly TRBD2 (6 bases). CDR1 SGDLS and CDR2 YYNGEE come from the germline V gene. This CDR3 has 15 amino acids. Trimming took 6 bases from V and 7 from J, leaving 20 bases between them. For the CDR3, the DNA is TGTGCCAGCACCTACGGGGGAAGAGGATGGAATGAGCAGTTCTTC. Amino acid sequence: CASTYGGRGWNEQFF. The variable domain in full, completed from reference TRBV9 and TRBJ2-1, reads DSGVTQTPKHLITATGQRVTLRCSPRSGDLSVYWYQQSLDQGLQFLIQYYNGEERAKGNILERFSAQQFPDLHSELNLSSLELGDSALYFCASTYGGRGWNEQFFGPGTRLTVL.

V and J are TRBV5-6 and TRBJ2-7, with a tentative D call TRBD1 (6 bases). From germline, CDR1 is SGHDT and CDR2 YYEEEE. The length of the CDR3 is 14 residues. V shed 0 bases and J shed 7 bases, with 14 bases lying between them. CDR3 sequence: CASSLAPRGGEQYF. For the CDR3, the DNA is TGTGCCAGCAGCTTGGCGCCCAGGGGTGGAGAGCAGTACTTC.

CDR3 protein: CASSFWGLNTGELFF. CDR3 coding DNA: TGTGCCAGCAGTTTCTGGGGTCTGAACACCGGGGAGCTGTTTTTT. This chain connects TRBV27 to TRBJ2-2; D gene uncertain. Germline values: CDR1 MNHEY, CDR2 SMNVEV (reference sequence). This CDR3 is 15 amino acids long. V lost 3 bases to trimming and J lost 1 base, with 9 bases between them.

This clone came up once. The V gene is TRBV15, the J gene TRBJ2-1, with a weak D call TRBD2 (6 bases). V was clipped by 0 bases and J by 7 bases, with 22 bases between them. The CDR3 has 18 amino acids. Germline values: CDR1 LNHNV, CDR2 YYDKDF (reference sequence). Written as DNA, the CDR3 is TGTGCCACCAGCAGAGATACGCCTAAACTAGCTGCGGGTAATGAGCAGTTCTTC. Protein: CATSRDTPKLAAGNEQFF.

This clone has a handful of counts. This sample includes further DNA sequences coding for the same CDR3. The J gene is TRBJ1-5, the V gene TRBV4-2; D gene unclear. V was cut by 1 base and J by 2 bases, with 6 bases left in between. Germline loops: CDR1 LGHNA, CDR2 YNFKEQ. CDR3 length equals 14 residues. As DNA, the CDR3 is TGTGCCAGCAGCCAAGGGCAGCGCAATCAGCCCCAGCATTTT. Protein product: CASSQGQRNQPQHF.

The J gene is TRBJ2-3, the V gene TRBV5-4; 7 bases match TRBD2. J was trimmed by 0 bases and V by 4 bases; bases with no gene match: 11. This CDR3 comprises 17 residues. The germline V gene has CDR1 SGHNT and CDR2 YYREEE (reference sequence). CDR3 region: CASSGGVLGASTDTQYF. DNA of the CDR3: TGTGCCAGCAGCGGGGGGGTACTAGGTGCTAGCACAGATACGCAGTATTTT.

The gene calls are TRBV5-4 and TRBJ2-5; TRBD1 matches 8 bases. Losses at the gene ends were 3 bases for V and 5 bases for J; bases not matched to a gene: 9. The CDR3 extends over 15 amino acids. Germline V gives CDR1 SGHNT, CDR2 YYREEE (reference sequence). The CDR3: CASSSKTGVEETQYF. The CDR3 bases are TGTGCCAGCAGCTCGAAGACAGGGGTTGAGGAGACCCAGTACTTC.

The chain links TRBV27 to TRBJ2-7; TRBD2 might be the D (7 bases). The germline gives CDR1 MNHEY, CDR2 SMNVEV (reference sequence). The CDR3 length is 15 residues. The V and J ends lost 4 bases and 6 bases respectively, with 19 bases between them. Written as DNA, the CDR3 is TGTGCCAGCAGTTACGGAGTGGGGGGCGGGGGCGAGCAGTACTTC. Amino acids: CASSYGVGGGGEQYF.

This clone was counted once. The same CDR3 is also encoded by other DNA sequences in this sample. This sequence joins TRBV7-7 and TRBJ2-3; D could derive from TRBD1 or TRBD2 (5 bases each). The CDR3 loop spans 14 amino acids. V was pared by 1 base and J by 3 bases, with 8 bases between. Germline V gene sequence: CDR1 SSHAT, CDR2 FNYEAQ (reference sequence). The CDR3 coding sequence is TGTGCCAGCAGCTTAGGAGGGACGACAGATACGCAGTATTTT. Its protein is CASSLGGTTDTQYF.

This chain joins TRBV7-7 and TRBJ2-1; 10 bases align to TRBD2. The germline CDR1 and CDR2 sequences are SSHAT and FNYEAQ (reference sequence). Trimming at V came to 5 bases and at J to 9 bases, leaving 4 bases not matched to a gene. The CDR3 totals 13 residues. The CDR3 DNA sequence: TGTGCCAGCAGCCCCGGGACTAGCGTTGAGCAGTTCTTC. Encoded protein: CASSPGTSVEQFF. Based on the CDR3 plus reference TRBV7-7 and TRBJ2-1, the full variable domain is GAGVSQSPRYKVTKRGQDVTLRCDPISSHATLYWYQQALGQGPEFLTYFNYEAQPDKSGLPSDRFSAERPEGSISTLTIQRTEQRDSAMYRCASSPGTSVEQFFGPGTRLTVL.

This chain connects TRBV7-2 to TRBJ2-7; 7 bases agree with TRBD2. The CDR3 consists of 14 residues. Germline values: CDR1 SGHTA, CDR2 FQGNSA. The ends lost 4 bases at V and 5 bases at J; junction bases unmatched: 8. The CDR3 nucleotides are TGTGCCAGCAGCTCCCATGGGAGGGTCAACGAGCAGTACTTC. It specifies CASSSHGRVNEQYF.

This clone was picked up one time. This chain connects TRBV18 to TRBJ2-7, with D uncertain. V was shortened by 2 bases and J by 4 bases, with 12 bases between the two germline ends. The germline V gene encodes CDR1 KGHSH and CDR2 LQKENI. The CDR3 has 14 amino acids. The CDR3 here is CASSPGSLDYEQYF. The CDR3, as DNA: TGTGCCAGCTCACCAGGGTCTCTCGATTACGAGCAGTACTTC.

Only one count was recorded for this clone. The chain couples TRBV27 to TRBJ1-5, with D tentatively TRBD1 (5 bases). Trimming shortened V by 1 base and J by 3 bases, and 16 bases separated the two germline ends. Germline lookup yields CDR1 MNHEY and CDR2 SMNVEV (reference sequence). CDR3 size: 17 residues. The CDR3 coding sequence is TGTGCCAGCAGTTTATTCGGTCCCAGGGAGGACAATCAGCCCCAGCATTTT. This encodes CASSLFGPREDNQPQHF.

This chain uses TRBV27 with TRBJ1-4; TRBD1 is a possible D gene (6 bases). V lost 0 bases and J lost 5, with 13 bases in between. Germline V gene sequence: CDR1 MNHEY, CDR2 SMNVEV (reference sequence). This CDR3 has 16 residues. CDR3 amino acids: CASSLSGGRGNEKLFF. CDR3 bases: TGTGCCAGCAGTTTATCGGGGGGGCGGGGGAATGAAAAACTGTTTTTT.

The rearrangement links TRBV30 to TRBJ2-7, with TRBD2 matching 13 bases. CDR1 is GTSNPN, CDR2 SVGIG, per germline (reference sequence). This CDR3 region has 15 residues. The V gene end was trimmed by 5 bases and the J gene end by 3 bases; junction bases not matched to a gene: 7. CDR3 amino acids: CAWGGTSGTNYEQYF. The CDR3 coding sequence is TGTGCCTGGGGGGGGACTAGCGGGACCAACTACGAGCAGTACTTC.

This chain connects TRBV29-1 to TRBJ2-7; 10 bases fit TRBD2. This CDR3 region has 13 residues. J lost 7 bases, V lost 4 bases, and 7 bases had no gene match. In germline, CDR1 is SQVTM, CDR2 ANQGSEA. The chain's CDR3 is CSVGGLAFYEQYF. The CDR3 nucleotides read TGCAGCGTTGGGGGACTAGCGTTCTATGAGCAGTACTTC.

This clone was found a few times. The V call is TRBV7-3, the J call TRBJ1-5, with TRBD1 identical over 8 bases. The CDR3 has 13 residues. Germline V gene sequence: CDR1 SGHTA, CDR2 FQGTGA. Trimming at V came to 4 bases and at J to 4 bases, leaving 0 bases not matched to a gene. CDR3 nucleotides: TGTGCCAGCAGCTGGGACAGGAATCAGCCCCAGCATTTT. Its translation: CASSWDRNQPQHF.

Only one count was recorded for this clone. The chain recombines TRBV6-5 with TRBJ1-2; no reliable D call. Looked up from germline, CDR1 is MNHEY and CDR2 is SVGAGI. The CDR3 contains 12 residues. Trimming took 2 bases from V and 7 from J, leaving 8 bases between them. DNA of the CDR3: TGTGCCAGCAGTTACAAAGGAAGTGGCTACACCTTC. Translated: CASSYKGSGYTF.